This T cell receptor (beta chain) was found in a study of cytomegalovirus exposure and HLA in healthy donors. Study-wide results and limits: It was reported in a later analysis that an Asian-associated ancestry cluster showed fewer N-insertions than the approximately 690-donor mean. The study carried out a later analysis of TCR beta sequences. It associated 15,000 to 20,000 of them with specific HLA alleles at a false discovery rate of 0.05. In vitro data verified a few CMV-associated chains as specific for CMV antigens.

Remarks on this clone: Its antigen is unknown.

PCR used 60 Vbeta primers and 13 Jbeta primers. In the study's own analysis: Roughly 11 million of the about 80 million unique TCR beta chains counted in a later analysis were shared. The table came from immunoSEQ multiplex PCR; TCRdb's copy has only in-frame clones and leaves some out. Clonal size and the V and J genes are those of that table, whereas D and trimming came from the DNA. Of 250,000 or so clones listed, approximately 81% are singletons. From germline, CDR1 is SGHTA and CDR2 FQGTGA. V lost 1 base and J 0 bases, leaving 7 bases between the germline ends. The CDR3 length is 15 residues. V usage is TRBV7-3 and J usage is TRBJ1-3, with unresolved D. This clonotype was obtained from a woman between 55 and 75 years old in good health and CMV-seropositive. Sequenced: PBMCs. The CDR3 here is CASSLNTGSGNTIYF. The CDR3 DNA reads TGTGCCAGCAGCTTAAATACGGGCTCTGGAAACACCATATATTTT.